This paragraph reports one T cell receptor (beta chain). Its target is unknown. This sample is drawn from a study of shared clonotypes between healthy human individuals. Study observations and caveats: Despite large depth, rarefaction showed incomplete sorted-subset sequencing.

This CDR3 has 18 residues. The V gene lost 4 bases and the J gene lost 4 bases, with 21 bases spanning the gap. Looked up from germline, CDR1 is SGHRS and CDR2 is YFSETQ. An even split of each subset's genomic DNA across several immunoSEQ plates was performed. Only in-frame clones appear in the TCRdb table, and some are missing; sequencing was by immunoSEQ multiplex PCR. This table has a few million clones, 95% appearing once. Nashville, Tennessee was home to all donors, who were Caucasian adults. The chain recombines TRBV5-1 with TRBJ1-6; D possibly corresponds to TRBD1 (5 bases). This receptor was identified in a man in his late teens or twenties in good health. Sequencing was performed on naive CD4+ T cells sorted from blood. Subset in this sample: CD45RA+ positively selected. CDR3 nucleotides: TGCGCCAGCAGCCCATACCATTCTGACAGCCCGTATAATTCACCCCTCCACTTT. Protein sequence: CASSPYHSDSPYNSPLHF.